This T cell receptor (beta chain) appears in the sequencing data of a study of chemoradiotherapy in HPV16-positive cancers. Study details: Candidate HPV-specific T-cell clones and common TCR motifs came from functional assays in two HPV16-positive patients. The study, taken as a whole, reports: For HPV16-positive patients, expanding HPV-responsive T cells associated with longer recurrence-free survival. Candidate HPV-specific clones and E7-related TCR motifs grew in tumor during treatment.

With V trimmed by 1 base and J by 4 bases, 6 bases remained unmatched. CDR1 is SQVTM and CDR2 is ANQGSEA in the germline V gene. The CDR3 totals 15 residues. In regard to this clone: Its antigen is not known.

TCRdb's copy holds only in-frame clones and misses some; the assay was immunoSEQ multiplex PCR. Counted here are approximately 10,000 clones, around four fifths occurring once; the ten biggest clones make up 2% to 2.5%. Over chemoradiotherapy, repertoires were sampled more than once. Sampling was done from a patient who underwent chemoradiotherapy. The receptor comes from a human donor with HPV-associated anogenital cancer. This sequence joins TRBV29-1 and TRBJ1-2; 10 nucleotides line up with TRBD1. The CDR3 reads CSVEGMGQGPYGYTF. CDR3 in DNA: TGCAGCGTTGAAGGCATGGGACAGGGGCCCTATGGCTACACCTTC.